Sequencing of this T cell receptor (beta chain) was carried out in a study of T-cell memory formation after mild COVID-19. About the research overall: TCR clusters mostly belonged to single donors. Study findings and constraints: Cross-reactive memory appears to have joined, as suggested by some responding clones showing up in pre-infection memory. Contracting CD4+ clones were located mainly in CM and EM, and CD8+ clones in EMRA.

TCRdb reprocessed the 5' RACE reads via MiXCR and lists one record per CDR3 protein. The sample lists over 45,000 distinct CDR3 sequences, 9.3% occurring once. This clonotype is termed medium-sized. The antigen is unknown. CDR1 and CDR2 from the germline V gene are SGHVS and FNYEAQ. Unmatched junction bases numbered 11, after V lost 5 bases and J lost 7 bases. The CDR3 has 16 amino acids. The sequence derives from an adult woman who had mild COVID-19 (a few samples of this study predate the infection). Cell type and time point are not known. The V call is TRBV7-6, the J call TRBJ1-5; 10 bases match TRBD1. Specimen: PBMCs or a T cell subset sorted from them (not recorded which). The CDR3 is CASSPHDRGLGQPQHF. CDR3 sequence (DNA): TGTGCCAGCAGCCCGCACGACAGGGGGCTTGGGCAGCCCCAGCATTTT.